These T cell receptor beta chains were read from a single sample in a study of T cells in Graves' hyperthyroidism and ophthalmopathy. TCRdb re-called the multiplex PCR reads with MiXCR, one entry per CDR3 protein. Of 550,000 to 600,000 distinct CDR3 sequences listed, approximately 14% are singletons. Sequencing was carried out using blood. Receptors were obtained from a woman aged 18-29 years with Graves' ophthalmopathy. Both conserved end residues are part of each CDR3. The order of the fields is D gene, V gene, J gene, clone size, CDR3 DNA, CDR3 protein. D genes are given only for firm matches. Size values are once, few and many counts, or a class for expanded clones, and some rows have none.

D: TRBD2; V: TRBV9; J: TRBJ2-7; size: many; DNA: TGTGCCAGCAGCCGGGAGGCGGGAGGGCCCTACGAGCAGTACTTC; CDR3: CASSREAGGPYEQYF
D: TRBD2; V: TRBV9; J: TRBJ2-1; size: few; DNA: TGTGCCAGCAGCGTACGAGCGGGAGGGCCAAACAATGAGCAGTTCTTC; CDR3: CASSVRAGGPNNEQFF
D: .; V: TRBV2; J: TRBJ2-7; size: many; DNA: TGTGCCAGCAGTAACCTGGTCCCCGAGCAGTACTTC; CDR3: CASSNLVPEQYF
D: .; V: TRBV15; J: TRBJ1-2; size: .; DNA: TGTGCCACCAGCAGAGTAGACCCCGGTGGTGGCTACACCTTC; CDR3: CATSRVDPGGGYTF
D: .; V: TRBV13; J: TRBJ2-3; size: many; DNA: TGTGCCAGCACCCCTCCGGGGCGCACAGATACGCAGTATTTT; CDR3: CASTPPGRTDTQYF
D: TRBD2; V: TRBV6-5; J: TRBJ2-5; size: few; DNA: TGTGCCAGCAGTTACTCGATCTTGACTAGCCGTGAATTCCAAGAGACCCAGTACTTC; CDR3: CASSYSILTSREFQETQYF
D: TRBD1; V: TRBV7-6; J: TRBJ2-2; size: many; DNA: TGTGCCAGCAGCTTAGCCCGACAGGGGGCTCCACCCGGGGAGCTGTTTTTT; CDR3: CASSLARQGAPPGELFF
D: TRBD1; V: TRBV7-9; J: TRBJ2-7; size: many; DNA: TGTGCCAGCAGCCAGGGGGCTGAGAGCTCCTACGAGCAGTACTTC; CDR3: CASSQGAESSYEQYF
D: TRBD2; V: TRBV7-2; J: TRBJ2-1; size: .; DNA: TGTGCCAGCAGCTTAGAGGCGACTAGCGGGAAGAAGTTCTTC; CDR3: CASSLEATSGKKFF
D: TRBD2; V: TRBV10-2; J: TRBJ2-3; size: few; DNA: TGCGCCACGCTAGCGGTTCTCAGCACAGATACGCAGTATTTT; CDR3: CATLAVLSTDTQYF
D: TRBD1; V: TRBV7-9; J: TRBJ1-1; size: many; DNA: TGTGCCAGCAGCCTTGACAGGGCCTTGAACACTGAAGCTTTCTTT; CDR3: CASSLDRALNTEAFF
D: .; V: TRBV30; J: TRBJ1-1; size: many; DNA: TGTGCCTGGAGTGCCAAACGCTATAAGAGCACTGAAGCTTTCTTT; CDR3: CAWSAKRYKSTEAFF
D: .; V: TRBV27; J: TRBJ2-7; size: many; DNA: TGTGCCAGCAGTCTCCGGACAGTAGCGGAAGCAATGTCCTACGAGCAGTACTTC; CDR3: CASSLRTVAEAMSYEQYF
D: TRBD2; V: TRBV5-5; J: TRBJ2-7; size: .; DNA: TGTGCCAGTGGCAAACTGCGTGTGCTAGCGGGAGGGCCGGAGGGCGAGCAGTACTTC; CDR3: CASGKLRVLAGGPEGEQYF
D: TRBD2; V: TRBV27; J: TRBJ2-7; size: few; DNA: TGTGCCAGCAGTTTATATGGGACTAGCTACGAGCAGTACTTC; CDR3: CASSLYGTSYEQYF
D: TRBD1; V: TRBV29-1; J: TRBJ1-4; size: .; DNA: TGCAGCGTAGGACAGGGTTTGGGTGAAAAACTGTTTTTT; CDR3: CSVGQGLGEKLFF
D: TRBD2; V: TRBV3-1; J: TRBJ2-7; size: many; DNA: TGTGCCAGCAGCCCGCGGACTAGCGGGAGCGGTGAGCAGTACTTC; CDR3: CASSPRTSGSGEQYF
D: TRBD1; V: TRBV7-9; J: TRBJ2-7; size: few; DNA: TGTGCCAGCAGCCCATCCCGGGACAGGGATGCGCAGTACTTC; CDR3: CASSPSRDRDAQYF
D: .; V: TRBV12-3/TRBV12-4; J: TRBJ1-3; size: .; DNA: TGTGCCAGCAGATATGACCAGGGCCCTGGAAACACCATATATTTT; CDR3: CASRYDQGPGNTIYF
D: .; V: TRBV13; J: TRBJ1-1; size: .; DNA: TGTGCCAGCAGCTCCCCCCAAGGGAAGAACACTGAAGCTTTCTTT; CDR3: CASSSPQGKNTEAFF
D: .; V: TRBV11-2; J: TRBJ2-3; size: many; DNA: TGTGCCAGCAGCTTAACGGGAACCAACACAGATACGCAGTATTTT; CDR3: CASSLTGTNTDTQYF
D: TRBD1; V: TRBV19; J: TRBJ2-7; size: .; DNA: TGTGCCAGTAGTTCGGGACAGGGAGCCGCCTACGAGCAGTACTTC; CDR3: CASSSGQGAAYEQYF
D: .; V: TRBV10-2; J: TRBJ2-3; size: .; DNA: TGCGCCAGCAGTCAGACGTCAGATACGCAATATTTT; CDR3: CASSQTSDTQYF
D: TRBD1; V: TRBV2; J: TRBJ1-2; size: .; DNA: TGTGCCAGCAGATACGGGACAGACGGCTACACCTTC; CDR3: CASRYGTDGYTF
D: .; V: TRBV10-3; J: TRBJ2-3; size: many; DNA: TGTGCCATCAACGCGGAGACTAGCACAGATACGCAGTATTTT; CDR3: CAINAETSTDTQYF
D: TRBD2; V: TRBV6-1; J: TRBJ2-1; size: .; DNA: TGTGCCAGCAGCCCGGGACTAGCGGGAGGGCCTTCAAGTGAGCAGTTCTTC; CDR3: CASSPGLAGGPSSEQFF
D: TRBD1; V: TRBV28; J: TRBJ1-5; size: .; DNA: TGTGCCAGCAGTCGGACAGGGAAAGGGGCCAATCAGCCCCAGCATTTT; CDR3: CASSRTGKGANQPQHF
D: .; V: TRBV12-3/TRBV12-4; J: TRBJ1-1; size: many; DNA: TGTGCCAGCAGTTACGGGGGGCTGGTTGTTGAAGCTTTCTTT; CDR3: CASSYGGLVVEAFF
D: TRBD1; V: TRBV2; J: TRBJ1-2; size: many; DNA: TGTGCCAGCAGCCCAAGGGGGCCGACTGACTATGGCTACACCTTC; CDR3: CASSPRGPTDYGYTF
D: TRBD1; V: TRBV19; J: TRBJ1-1; size: few; DNA: TGTGCCAGTAAAAACAGGGGGCGTGATTGGAACACTGAAGCTTTCTTT; CDR3: CASKNRGRDWNTEAFF
D: TRBD1; V: TRBV10-2; J: TRBJ2-5; size: .; DNA: TGCGCCAGCAGTGAAGTAGGGACAGGGATGGAGACCCAGTACTTC; CDR3: CASSEVGTGMETQYF
D: TRBD2; V: TRBV7-9; J: TRBJ2-3; size: few; DNA: TGTGCCAGCAGCACCACACACGCCGGGACTAGCGGGAGACCGCCTGATACGCAGTATTTT; CDR3: CASSTTHAGTSGRPPDTQYF
D: .; V: TRBV12-3/TRBV12-4; J: TRBJ2-3; size: many; DNA: TGTGCCAGCAGTCTCCTACCCCTAGCGCACAGAGGGCAAGATACGCAGTATTTT; CDR3: CASSLLPLAHRGQDTQYF
D: .; V: TRBV7-2; J: TRBJ2-1; size: many; DNA: TGTGCCAGCAGCCCACGGGCCAGCGGGAATGAGCAGTTCTTC; CDR3: CASSPRASGNEQFF
D: TRBD2; V: TRBV12-3/TRBV12-4; J: TRBJ2-1; size: many; DNA: TGTGCCAGCAGTTTGGCTAGCGGGAGTCGTACTGAGCAGTTCTTC; CDR3: CASSLASGSRTEQFF